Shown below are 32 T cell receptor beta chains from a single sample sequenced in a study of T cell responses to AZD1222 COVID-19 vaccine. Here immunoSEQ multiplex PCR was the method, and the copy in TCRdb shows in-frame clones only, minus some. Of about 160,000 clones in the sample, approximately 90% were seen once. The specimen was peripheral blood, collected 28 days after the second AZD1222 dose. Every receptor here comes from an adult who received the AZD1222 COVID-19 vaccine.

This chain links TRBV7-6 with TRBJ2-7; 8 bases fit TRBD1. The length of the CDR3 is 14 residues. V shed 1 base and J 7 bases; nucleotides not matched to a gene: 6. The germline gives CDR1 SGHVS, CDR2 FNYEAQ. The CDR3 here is CASSLVQGAGEQYF. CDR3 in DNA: TGTGCCAGCAGCTTAGTCCAGGGGGCTGGTGAGCAGTACTTC.

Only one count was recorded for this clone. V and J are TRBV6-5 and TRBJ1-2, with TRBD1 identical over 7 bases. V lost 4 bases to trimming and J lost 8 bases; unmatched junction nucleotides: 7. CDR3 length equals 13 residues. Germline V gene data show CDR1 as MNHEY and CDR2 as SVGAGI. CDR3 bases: TGTGCCAGCAGTTCCAGGGGGGTCGGGGGCTACACCTTC. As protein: CASSSRGVGGYTF.

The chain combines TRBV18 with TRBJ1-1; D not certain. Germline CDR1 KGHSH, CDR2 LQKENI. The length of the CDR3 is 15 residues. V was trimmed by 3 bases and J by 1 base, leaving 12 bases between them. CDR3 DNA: TGTGCCAGCTCACCGGCGGGGAGACAGAACACTGAAGCTTTCTTT. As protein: CASSPAGRQNTEAFF.

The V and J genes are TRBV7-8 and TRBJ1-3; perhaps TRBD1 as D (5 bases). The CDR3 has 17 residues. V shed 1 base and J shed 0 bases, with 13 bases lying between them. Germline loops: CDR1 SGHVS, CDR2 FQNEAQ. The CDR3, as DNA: TGTGCCAGCAGCTTAGTAAGGCAGGGCCGCTCTGGAAACACCATATATTTT. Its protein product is CASSLVRQGRSGNTIYF.

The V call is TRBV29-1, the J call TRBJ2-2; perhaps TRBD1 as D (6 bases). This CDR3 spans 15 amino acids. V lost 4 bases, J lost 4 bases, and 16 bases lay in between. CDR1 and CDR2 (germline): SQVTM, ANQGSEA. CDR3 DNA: TGCAGCGTTGGAAATGTGGAAGGGGGCACCGGGGAGCTGTTTTTT. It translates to CSVGNVEGGTGELFF.

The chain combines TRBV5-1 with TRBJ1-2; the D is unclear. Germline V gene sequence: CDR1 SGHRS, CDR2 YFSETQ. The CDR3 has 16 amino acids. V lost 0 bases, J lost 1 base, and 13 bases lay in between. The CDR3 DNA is TGCGCCAGCAGCTTGGACAGCACAAAGATTAACTATGGCTACACCTTC. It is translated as CASSLDSTKINYGYTF. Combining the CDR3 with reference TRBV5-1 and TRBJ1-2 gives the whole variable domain KAGVTQTPRYLIKTRGQQVTLSCSPISGHRSVSWYQQTPGQGLQFLFEYFSETQRNKGNFPGRFSGRQFSNSRSEMNVSTLELGDSALYLCASSLDSTKINYGYTFGSGTRLTVV.

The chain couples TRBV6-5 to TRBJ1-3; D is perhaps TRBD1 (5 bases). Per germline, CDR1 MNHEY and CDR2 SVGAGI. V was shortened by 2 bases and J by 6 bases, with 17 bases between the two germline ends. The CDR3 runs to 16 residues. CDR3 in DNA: TGTGCCAGCAGTTACAGCCGAGGGGTCTATGAAAACACCATATATTTT. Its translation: CASSYSRGVYENTIYF.

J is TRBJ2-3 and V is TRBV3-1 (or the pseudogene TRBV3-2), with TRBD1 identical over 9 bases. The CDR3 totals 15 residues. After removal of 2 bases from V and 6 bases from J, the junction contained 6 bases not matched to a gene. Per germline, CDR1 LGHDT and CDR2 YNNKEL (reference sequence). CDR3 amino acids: CASSQSGQGRDTQYF. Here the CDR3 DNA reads TGTGCCAGCAGCCAATCGGGACAGGGTCGGGATACGCAGTATTTT.

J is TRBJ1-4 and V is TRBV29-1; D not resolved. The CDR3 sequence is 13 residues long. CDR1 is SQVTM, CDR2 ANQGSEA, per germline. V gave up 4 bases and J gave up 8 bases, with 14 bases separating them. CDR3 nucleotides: TGCAGCGTTGCAGAGGCGGGCGGGGAAAAACTGTTTTTT. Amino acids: CSVAEAGGEKLFF.

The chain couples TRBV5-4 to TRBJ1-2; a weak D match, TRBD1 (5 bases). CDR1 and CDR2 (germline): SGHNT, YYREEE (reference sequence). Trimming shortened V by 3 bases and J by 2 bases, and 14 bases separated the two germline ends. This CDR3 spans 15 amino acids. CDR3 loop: CASSSLGGSNYGYTF. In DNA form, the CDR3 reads TGTGCCAGCAGCTCCCTCGGGGGATCGAACTATGGCTACACCTTC.

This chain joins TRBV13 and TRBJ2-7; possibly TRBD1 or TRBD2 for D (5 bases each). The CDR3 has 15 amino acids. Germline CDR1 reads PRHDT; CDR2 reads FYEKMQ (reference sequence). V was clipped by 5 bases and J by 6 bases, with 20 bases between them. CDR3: CASSPTGAPGLEQYF. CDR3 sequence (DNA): TGTGCCAGCAGCCCGACCGGGGCCCCTGGCCTCGAGCAGTACTTC.

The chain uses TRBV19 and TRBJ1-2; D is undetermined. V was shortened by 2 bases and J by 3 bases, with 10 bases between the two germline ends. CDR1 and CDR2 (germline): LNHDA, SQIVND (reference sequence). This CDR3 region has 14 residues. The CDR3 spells CASSILNGDYGYTF. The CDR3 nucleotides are TGTGCCAGTAGTATATTGAACGGAGACTATGGCTACACCTTC.

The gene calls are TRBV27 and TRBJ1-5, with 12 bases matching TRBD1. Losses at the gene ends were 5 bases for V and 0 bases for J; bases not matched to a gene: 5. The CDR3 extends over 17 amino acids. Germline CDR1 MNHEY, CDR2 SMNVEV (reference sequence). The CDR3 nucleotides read TGTGCCAGCAGTCCCGGGACAGGGGGCACTAGCAATCAGCCCCAGCATTTT. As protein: CASSPGTGGTSNQPQHF.

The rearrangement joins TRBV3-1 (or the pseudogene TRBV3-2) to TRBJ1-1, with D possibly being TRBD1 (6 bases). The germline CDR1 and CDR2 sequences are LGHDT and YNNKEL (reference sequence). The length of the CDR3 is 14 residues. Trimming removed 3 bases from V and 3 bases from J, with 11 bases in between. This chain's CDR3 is CASSHWTADTEAFF. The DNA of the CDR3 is TGTGCCAGCAGCCATTGGACAGCCGACACTGAAGCTTTCTTT.

In DNA, the CDR3 is TGTGCCAGCAGTTTCCCGGGGACGGACACCATATATTTT. Its protein is CASSFPGTDTIYF. The chain is built from TRBV6-6 and TRBJ1-3; D perhaps matches TRBD1 (5 bases). Trimming stripped 4 bases from V and 8 bases from J, with 12 bases between. Looked up from germline, CDR1 is MNHNY and CDR2 is SVGAGI (reference sequence). This CDR3 comprises 13 residues.

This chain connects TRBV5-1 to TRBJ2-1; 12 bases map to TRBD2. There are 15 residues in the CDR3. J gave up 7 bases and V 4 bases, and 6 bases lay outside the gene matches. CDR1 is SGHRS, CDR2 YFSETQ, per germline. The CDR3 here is CASSATGTSGNEQFF. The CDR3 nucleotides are TGCGCCAGCAGCGCAACCGGGACTAGCGGGAATGAGCAGTTCTTC.

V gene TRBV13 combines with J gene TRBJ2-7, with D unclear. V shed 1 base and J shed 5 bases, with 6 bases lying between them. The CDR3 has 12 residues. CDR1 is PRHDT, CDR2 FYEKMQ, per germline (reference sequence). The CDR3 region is CASSLDRNEQYF. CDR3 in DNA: TGTGCCAGCAGCTTAGATAGGAACGAGCAGTACTTC. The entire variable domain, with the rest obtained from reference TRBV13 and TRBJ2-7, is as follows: AAGVIQSPRHLIKEKRETATLKCYPIPRHDTVYWYQQGPGQDPQFLISFYEKMQSDKGSIPDRFSAQQFSDYHSELNMSSLELGDSALYFCASSLDRNEQYFGPGTRLTVT.

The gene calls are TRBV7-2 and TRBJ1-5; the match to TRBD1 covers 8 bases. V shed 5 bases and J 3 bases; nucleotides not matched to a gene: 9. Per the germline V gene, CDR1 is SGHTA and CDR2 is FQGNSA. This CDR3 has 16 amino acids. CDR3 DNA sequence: TGTGCCAGCAGCCTCAGAGGACAGGGTGTCAATCAGCCCCAGCATTTT. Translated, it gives CASSLRGQGVNQPQHF. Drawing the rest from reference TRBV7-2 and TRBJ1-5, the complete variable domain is GAGVSQSPSNKVTEKGKDVELRCDPISGHTALYWYRQSLGQGLEFLIYFQGNSAPDKSGLPSDRFSAERTGGSVSTLTIQRTQQEDSAVYLCASSLRGQGVNQPQHFGDGTRLSIL.

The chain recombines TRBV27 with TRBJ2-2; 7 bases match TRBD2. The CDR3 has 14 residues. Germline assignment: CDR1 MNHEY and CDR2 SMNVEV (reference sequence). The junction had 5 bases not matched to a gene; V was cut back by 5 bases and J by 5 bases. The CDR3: CASSQWGGTGELFF. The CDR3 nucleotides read TGTGCCAGCAGTCAATGGGGGGGGACCGGGGAGCTGTTTTTT.

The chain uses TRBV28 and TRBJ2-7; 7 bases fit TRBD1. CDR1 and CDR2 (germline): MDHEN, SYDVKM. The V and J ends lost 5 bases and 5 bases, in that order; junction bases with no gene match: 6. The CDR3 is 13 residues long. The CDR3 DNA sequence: TGTGCCAGCAGTCCACAGGGGTCCCACGAGCAGTACTTC. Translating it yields CASSPQGSHEQYF.

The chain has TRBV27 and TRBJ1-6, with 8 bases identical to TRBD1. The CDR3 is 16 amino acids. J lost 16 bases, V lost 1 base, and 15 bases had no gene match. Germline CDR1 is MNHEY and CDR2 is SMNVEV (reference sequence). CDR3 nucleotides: TGTGCCAGCAGTTTATTGGGGGTGCAGGGGGCCCGTTTACTCCACTTT. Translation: CASSLLGVQGARLLHF.

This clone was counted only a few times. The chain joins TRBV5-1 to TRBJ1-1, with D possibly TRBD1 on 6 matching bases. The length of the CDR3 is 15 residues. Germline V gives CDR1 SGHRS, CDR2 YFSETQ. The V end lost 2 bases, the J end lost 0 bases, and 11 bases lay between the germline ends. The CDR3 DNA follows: TGCGCCAGCAGCTTACAGGGACCGATGAACACTGAAGCTTTCTTT. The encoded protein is CASSLQGPMNTEAFF.

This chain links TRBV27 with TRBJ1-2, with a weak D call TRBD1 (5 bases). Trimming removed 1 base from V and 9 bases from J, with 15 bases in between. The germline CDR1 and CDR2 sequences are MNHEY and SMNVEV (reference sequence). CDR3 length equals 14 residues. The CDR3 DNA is TGTGCCAGCAGTTTATTGTTAGGGGACCGTAGCTACACCTTC. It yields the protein CASSLLLGDRSYTF.

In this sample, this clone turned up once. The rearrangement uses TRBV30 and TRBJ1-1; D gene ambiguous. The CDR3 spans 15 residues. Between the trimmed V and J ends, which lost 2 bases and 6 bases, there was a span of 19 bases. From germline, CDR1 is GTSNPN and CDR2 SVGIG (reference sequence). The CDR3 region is CAWSKRGPPSAEAFF. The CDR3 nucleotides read TGTGCCTGGAGTAAGAGAGGGCCGCCCAGCGCTGAAGCTTTCTTT. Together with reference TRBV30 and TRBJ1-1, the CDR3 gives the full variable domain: SQTIHQWPATLVQPVGSPLSLECTVEGTSNPNLYWYRQAAGRGLQLLFYSVGIGQISSEVPQNLSASRPQDRQFILSSKKLLLSDSGFYLCAWSKRGPPSAEAFFGQGTRLTVV.

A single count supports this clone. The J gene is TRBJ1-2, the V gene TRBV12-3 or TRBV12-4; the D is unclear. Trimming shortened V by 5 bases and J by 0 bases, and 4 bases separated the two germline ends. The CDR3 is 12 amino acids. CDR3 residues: CASSQTNYGYTF. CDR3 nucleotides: TGTGCCAGCAGTCAAACTAACTATGGCTACACCTTC.

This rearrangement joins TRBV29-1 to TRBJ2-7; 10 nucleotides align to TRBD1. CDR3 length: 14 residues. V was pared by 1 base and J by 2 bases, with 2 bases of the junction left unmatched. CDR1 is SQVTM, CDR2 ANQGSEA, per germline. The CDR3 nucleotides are TGCAGCGTTGAAGGACAGGGGGCCGCCTACGAGCAGTACTTC. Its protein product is CSVEGQGAAYEQYF.

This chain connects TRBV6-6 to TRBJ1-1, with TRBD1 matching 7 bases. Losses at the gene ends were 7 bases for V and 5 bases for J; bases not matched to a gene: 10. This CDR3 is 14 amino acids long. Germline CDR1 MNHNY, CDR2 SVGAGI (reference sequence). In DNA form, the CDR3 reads TGTGCCAGCACCTACTACCAGGGGGGGACTGAAGCTTTCTTT. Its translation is CASTYYQGGTEAFF.

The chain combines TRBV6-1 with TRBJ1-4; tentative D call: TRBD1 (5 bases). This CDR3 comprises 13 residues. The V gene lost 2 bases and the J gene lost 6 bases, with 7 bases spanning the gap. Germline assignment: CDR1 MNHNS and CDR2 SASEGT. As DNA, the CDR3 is TGTGCCAGCAGTGAACGGGGGTATGAAAAACTGTTTTTT. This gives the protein CASSERGYEKLFF.

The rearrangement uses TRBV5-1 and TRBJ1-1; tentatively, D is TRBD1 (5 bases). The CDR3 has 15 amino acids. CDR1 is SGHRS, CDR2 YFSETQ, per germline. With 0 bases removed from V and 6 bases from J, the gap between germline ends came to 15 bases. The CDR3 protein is CASSLAGYQGSEAFF. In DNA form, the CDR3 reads TGCGCCAGCAGCTTGGCCGGTTATCAGGGATCTGAAGCTTTCTTT.

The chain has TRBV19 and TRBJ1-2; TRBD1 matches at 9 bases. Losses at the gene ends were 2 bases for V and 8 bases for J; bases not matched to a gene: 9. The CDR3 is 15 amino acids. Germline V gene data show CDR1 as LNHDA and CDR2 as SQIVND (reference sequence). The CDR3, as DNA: TGTGCCAGTAGTATAAATGGGGGGACAGGGAACGGCTACACCTTC. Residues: CASSINGGTGNGYTF. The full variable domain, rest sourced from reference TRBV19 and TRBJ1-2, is DGGITQSPKYLFRKEGQNVTLSCEQNLNHDAMYWYRQDPGQGLRLIYYSQIVNDFQKGDIAEGYSVSREKKESFPLTVTSAQKNPTAFYLCASSINGGTGNGYTFGSGTRLTVV.

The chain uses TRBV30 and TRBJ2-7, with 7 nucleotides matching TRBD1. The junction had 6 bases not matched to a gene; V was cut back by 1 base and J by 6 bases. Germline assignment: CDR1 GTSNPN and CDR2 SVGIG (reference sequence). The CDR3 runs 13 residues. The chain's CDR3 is CAWSALKGAEQYF. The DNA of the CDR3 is TGTGCCTGGAGTGCCCTAAAGGGGGCCGAGCAGTACTTC.

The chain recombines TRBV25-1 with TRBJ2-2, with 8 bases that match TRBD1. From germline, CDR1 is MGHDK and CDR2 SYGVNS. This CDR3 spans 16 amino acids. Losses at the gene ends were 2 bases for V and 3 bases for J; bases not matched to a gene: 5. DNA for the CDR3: TGTGCCAGCAGTGAACAGGGGGCGCTTTACACCGGGGAGCTGTTTTTT. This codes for CASSEQGALYTGELFF. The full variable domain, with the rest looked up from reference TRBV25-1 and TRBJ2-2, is EADIYQTPRYLVIGTGKKITLECSQTMGHDKMYWYQQDPGMELHLIHYSYGVNSTEKGDLSSESTVSRIRTEHFPLTLESARPSHTSQYLCASSEQGALYTGELFFGEGSRLTVL.